This T cell receptor (beta chain) was sequenced for a study of OX40 agonist ivuxolimab in advanced cancers. Overall study: Males comprised approximately 81% of the group, whose mean age was approximately 60 years (range roughly 20 to 85). Prior anti-PD-1, anti-PD-L1 or anti-CTLA-4 therapy was allowed; about 39% had some.

Study findings and constraints: Clones of CD4+ and CD8+ blood T cells grew by week 6 at doses of 0.1 to 3.0 mg/kg.

The germline V gene has CDR1 LNHNV and CDR2 YYDKDF (reference sequence). The CDR3 is 13 residues long. V was trimmed by 0 bases and J by 4 bases, leaving 6 bases between them. Assay used: immunoSEQ multiplex PCR; TCRdb lists only in-frame clones, some missing. The top ten hold roughly 13% of the sample, which has 76,000 or so clones, about 89% seen once. This clone was seen a handful of times. What it binds is unknown. Peripheral blood came from all dose cohorts at three timepoints. This TCR was recovered from an adult with an advanced solid tumor such as melanoma, head and neck, liver or kidney cancer. The V call is TRBV15, the J call TRBJ1-2; D uncertain. Sequenced material: CD4+ or CD8+ T cells sorted from blood, taken in a trial of the OX40 agonist ivuxolimab. CDR3 DNA sequence: TGTGCCACCAGCAGAGATGTGAGCTATGGCTACACCTTC. This gives the protein CATSRDVSYGYTF.